Here is one TCR beta chain with its context. Method: immunoSEQ multiplex PCR; TCRdb's copy keeps in-frame clones and lacks some. Here the sample spans 130,000 to 150,000 clones, approximately 94% being singletons. This specimen comes from a study of control samples from healthy donors and cancer patients. CDR1 and CDR2 (germline): SEHNR, FQNEAQ (reference sequence). There are 14 residues in the CDR3. V lost 5 bases to trimming and J lost 6 bases, with 17 bases between them. This clonotype was obtained from a man between 18 and 35 years old in good health. The sample comprised blood. This sequence joins TRBV7-9 and TRBJ2-7, with D uncertain. CDR3 sequence (DNA): TGTGCCAGCAGCAAGCAGACGGACGCCGCCGAGCAGTACTTC. Translating gives CASSKQTDAAEQYF.